This T cell receptor (beta chain) is from a study of patients and donors after allogeneic stem cell transplantation. TCRdb re-derived calls from the RT-PCR reads in MiXCR, one entry per CDR3 protein. The sample has roughly 940,000 distinct CDR3 sequences; approximately 18% are singletons. This clonotype has only a few counts. V shed 4 bases, J shed 1 base, and the junction held 4 bases outside the gene matches. The CDR3 spans 14 residues. CDR1 and CDR2 (germline): SGHAT, FQNNGV. The rearrangement uses TRBV11-2 and TRBJ2-7; 7 bases line up with TRBD1. The sequence derives from a human donor who was either an allogeneic HSCT recipient or a stem cell or donor lymphocyte infusion donor (not recorded which). It is not recorded whose cells these are; they may come from a transplant donor. Input material: blood, either unsorted or a sorted T cell fraction (not recorded which). The CDR3, as DNA: TGTGCCAGCAGCTCCTACAGGGGTTCCTACGAGCAGTACTTC. Its protein is CASSSYRGSYEQYF.